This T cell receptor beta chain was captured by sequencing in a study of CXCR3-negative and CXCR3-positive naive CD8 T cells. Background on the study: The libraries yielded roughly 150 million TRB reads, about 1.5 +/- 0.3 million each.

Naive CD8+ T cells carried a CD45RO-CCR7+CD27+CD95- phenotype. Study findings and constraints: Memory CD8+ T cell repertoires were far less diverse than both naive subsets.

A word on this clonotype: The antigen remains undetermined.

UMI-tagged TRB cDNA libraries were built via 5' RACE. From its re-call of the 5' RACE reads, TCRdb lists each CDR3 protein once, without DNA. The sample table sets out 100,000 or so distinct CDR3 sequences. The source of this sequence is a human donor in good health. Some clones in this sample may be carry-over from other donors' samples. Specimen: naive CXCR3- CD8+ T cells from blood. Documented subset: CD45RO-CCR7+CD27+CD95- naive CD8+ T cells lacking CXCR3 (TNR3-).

The CDR3 protein is CASSQGTTGVVNEAFF. This rearrangement joins TRBV4-3 to TRBJ1-1; TCRdb proposes TRBD1, but this gene call is untestable without DNA. The CDR3 covers 16 residues. Germline V CDR1 and CDR2: LGHNA, YSLEER.